These 14 T cell receptor beta chains share one sample of origin, sequenced in a study of PD-L1 blockade in urothelial cancer. Time point described: pretreatment peripheral blood. Profiling relied on immunoSEQ multiplex PCR, and the TCRdb table lists in-frame clones only, not all of them. Among around 71,000 clones listed, about 82% were seen once. This material consisted of PBMCs, taken around atezolizumab (anti-PD-L1) treatment. These receptors were taken from a man aged 35 to 55 with urothelial cancer.

J is TRBJ2-3 and V is TRBV9, with 13 bases that match TRBD2. The CDR3 has 19 residues. Trimming took 3 bases from V and 2 from J; bases not matched to a gene: 12. Germline CDR1 is SGDLS and CDR2 is YYNGEE. This CDR3 reads CASSGGEPGLAGTTDTQYF. CDR3 in DNA: TGTGCCAGCAGCGGCGGAGAACCGGGACTAGCGGGAACCACAGATACGCAGTATTTT.

This clone has only a few counts. V usage is TRBV14 and J usage is TRBJ2-1; TRBD2 matches 9 bases. J gave up 5 bases and V 2 bases, and 4 bases lay outside the gene matches. Germline V gives CDR1 SGHDN, CDR2 FVKESK. There are 15 residues in the CDR3. CDR3 nucleotides: TGTGCCAGCAGCCAACTGGCGGGAGGGAACAATGAGCAGTTCTTC. Protein: CASSQLAGGNNEQFF.

The chain couples TRBV5-6 to TRBJ1-1; D is ambiguous. This CDR3 has 11 amino acids. Germline V gene lookup returns CDR1 SGHDT and CDR2 YYEEEE. V lost 6 bases and J lost 8, with 11 bases in between. This CDR3 is CASTQAVEAFF. CDR3 coding DNA: TGTGCCAGCACCCAAGCTGTGGAAGCTTTCTTT.

The rearrangement joins TRBV29-1 to TRBJ2-7; 7 bases fit TRBD1. Germline V gene sequence: CDR1 SQVTM, CDR2 ANQGSEA. Trimming took 6 bases from V and 5 from J; bases not matched to a gene: 10. CDR3 length: 13 amino acids. CDR3 DNA: TGCAGCGTCCGCAGGGGACAGAAAGACGAGCAGTACTTC. Translating it yields CSVRRGQKDEQYF.

This clone was observed a few times. The V call is TRBV19, the J call TRBJ1-5; D ambiguous. V was trimmed by 7 bases and J by 2 bases, leaving 12 bases between them. This CDR3 region has 14 residues. Germline V gene data show CDR1 as LNHDA and CDR2 as SQIVND (reference sequence). The CDR3: CASNVGGGNQPQHF. For the CDR3, the DNA is TGTGCCAGTAATGTAGGAGGTGGCAATCAGCCCCAGCATTTT. The entire variable domain, with the rest obtained from reference TRBV19 and TRBJ1-5, is as follows: DGGITQSPKYLFRKEGQNVTLSCEQNLNHDAMYWYRQDPGQGLRLIYYSQIVNDFQKGDIAEGYSVSREKKESFPLTVTSAQKNPTAFYLCASNVGGGNQPQHFGDGTRLSIL.

This CDR3 reads CASVEQGGSYEQYF. CDR3 nucleotides: TGCGCCAGCGTTGAACAGGGGGGGTCCTACGAGCAGTACTTC. V usage is TRBV10-2 and J usage is TRBJ2-7; D might be TRBD1 (8 bases). Germline loops: CDR1 WSHSY, CDR2 SAAADI. CDR3 length: 14 amino acids. V gave up 8 bases and J gave up 1 base, with 15 bases separating them.

The V call is TRBV29-1, the J call TRBJ2-5, with D perhaps matching TRBD1 (7 bases). The CDR3 contains 18 residues. Germline CDR1 and CDR2: SQVTM and ANQGSEA. V lost 1 base and J lost 4, with 25 bases in between. The CDR3 loop reads CSVEVIGGTVRILETQYF. CDR3 bases: TGCAGCGTTGAAGTAATAGGGGGGACAGTGCGAATATTAGAGACCCAGTACTTC.

The chain links TRBV6-5 to TRBJ2-1; 11 bases map to TRBD2. The CDR3 has 15 residues. Germline assignment: CDR1 MNHEY and CDR2 SVGAGI. After removal of 2 bases from V and 12 bases from J, the junction contained 9 bases not matched to a gene. CDR3 coding DNA: TGTGCCAGCAGTTACCGAGGACTAGCGGGTGCTCCGCAGTTCTTC. Amino acids: CASSYRGLAGAPQFF.

There are a few counts of this clone. The V gene is TRBV6-6, the J gene TRBJ1-1; D remains ambiguous. Between the trimmed V and J ends, which lost 4 bases and 5 bases, there was a span of 11 bases. This CDR3 region has 13 residues. The V gene's germline CDR1 is MNHNY and CDR2 SVGAGI (reference sequence). The CDR3, as DNA: TGTGCCAGCAGTTTTCCGGGAAGGACTGAAGCTTTCTTT. Translation: CASSFPGRTEAFF.

This chain links TRBV6-5 with TRBJ2-1, with D possibly being TRBD1 (5 bases). Deletions cut 8 bases from V and 7 bases from J, with 18 bases between. From germline, CDR1 is MNHEY and CDR2 SVGAGI. The CDR3 totals 14 residues. The CDR3: CASRLLGATNEQFF. CDR3 nucleotide sequence: TGTGCCAGCCGTCTTCTAGGGGCCACTAATGAGCAGTTCTTC.

This clone appeared a single time. The chain combines TRBV5-1 with TRBJ2-7; 10 bases are shared with TRBD1. There are 17 residues in the CDR3. V lost 4 bases to trimming and J lost 6 bases; unmatched junction nucleotides: 16. Germline loops: CDR1 SGHRS, CDR2 YFSETQ. In nucleotides, the CDR3 is TGCGCCAGCAGCCCTAGGCCCCAGGGACAGGGGTGGGGCGAGCAGTACTTC. It codes for CASSPRPQGQGWGEQYF.

The rearrangement links TRBV30 to TRBJ1-1; 9 bases are a match to TRBD1. Germline V lookup: CDR1 GTSNPN, CDR2 SVGIG (reference sequence). The CDR3 runs to 15 residues. Trimming removed 3 bases from V and 3 bases from J; junction bases left unmatched: 8. DNA for the CDR3: TGTGCCTGGAGCGTTCACCGGGACAGGGACACTGAAGCTTTCTTT. Translated: CAWSVHRDRDTEAFF.

This chain uses TRBV15 with TRBJ2-3, with D perhaps TRBD1 (6 bases). V shed 4 bases and J shed 4 bases, with 12 bases lying between them. From germline, CDR1 is LNHNV and CDR2 YYDKDF (reference sequence). The CDR3 is 14 amino acids. The CDR3 nucleotides read TGTGCCACCAGCAACAGGGCGTTAGCAGATACGCAGTATTTT. Translating gives CATSNRALADTQYF.

This chain joins TRBV18 and TRBJ1-2; D is possibly TRBD1 (6 bases). This CDR3 region has 16 residues. Germline V lookup: CDR1 KGHSH, CDR2 LQKENI. Between the trimmed V and J ends, which lost 3 bases and 3 bases, there was a span of 17 bases. The CDR3: CASSPLPGGADYGYTF. The CDR3 DNA reads TGTGCCAGCTCACCCCTACCGGGGGGCGCCGACTATGGCTACACCTTC.